This record concerns one T cell receptor (beta chain) sequence. Alongside a J-beta primer mix, a sample-barcoded 5' primer served in a second PCR lasting about 6 to 12 cycles. TCRdb redid the calling of the 5' RACE reads with MiXCR, one entry per CDR3 protein. The table lists some 1.4 million distinct CDR3 sequences, around two fifths of them singletons. The sample is drawn from a study of blood T cells in healthy people across ages. The CDR3 length is 15 residues. Trimming cost V 1 base and J 1 base; bases outside gene matches: 3. CDR1 SGHRS and CDR2 YFSETQ come from the germline V gene. Peripheral blood was drawn, ten milliliters per donor.

The clonotype originates from a young woman in good health. The sample comprised blood. The chain is built from TRBV5-1 and TRBJ2-3, with TRBD2 identical over 7 bases. The CDR3 sequence: CASSLTREGTDTQYF. The CDR3 coding sequence is TGCGCCAGCAGCTTGACTCGGGAGGGCACAGATACGCAGTATTTT.